This TCR beta chain stems from a study of blood T cell repertoires in COVID-19. Per the germline V gene, CDR1 is SGHKS and CDR2 is YYEKEE (reference sequence). With V trimmed by 9 bases and J by 1 base, 7 bases remained unmatched. The CDR3 consists of 16 residues. Here immunoSEQ multiplex PCR was the method, and the copy in TCRdb shows in-frame clones only, minus some. Of 250,000 to 300,000 clones listed, around 90% are singletons. The chain uses TRBV5-5 and TRBJ2-6; 10 bases line up with TRBD1. The source of this sequence is a woman aged 50 to 65 who had recovered from COVID-19. The sample was peripheral blood. As DNA, the CDR3 is TGTGCCACACACCGGGACAGGGGATCTGGGGCCAACGTCCTGACTTTC. This translates into CATHRDRGSGANVLTF.